A selection of T cell receptor beta chains follows, all from one sample in a study of T cells in localized non-small cell lung cancer. Repertoires were generated with immunoSEQ multiplex PCR, while TCRdb's copy carries only in-frame clones and drops some. The table records 6,000 to 8,500 clones, approximately 93% of them present only once. Sequencing used peripheral blood, obtained before any cancer treatment. These receptors originate from a woman aged 40-70 years with stage I lung adenocarcinoma. The CDR3 runs from the conserved cysteine through the conserved F or W. The D gene is left open where the match is weak. The size entry is marked missing in some rows and otherwise reads once, few, many or a size class.

V,J,D,size,CDR3,DNA
TRBV4-1,TRBJ2-1,NA,NA,CASSQDKRGQGRDNEQFF,TGCGCCAGCAGCCAAGATAAACGGGGGCAAGGACGAGACAATGAGCAGTTCTTC
TRBV5-1,TRBJ1-1,NA,NA,CASSAGASQTEAFF,TGCGCCAGCAGCGCCGGGGCATCCCAAACTGAAGCTTTCTTT
TRBV6-1,TRBJ2-5,NA,NA,CASRETPPRETQYF,TGTGCCAGCAGGGAAACTCCCCCAAGAGAGACCCAGTACTTC
TRBV9,TRBJ1-6,TRBD1,NA,CASSAQQGSQGDNLHF,TGTGCCAGCAGCGCTCAACAGGGGTCCCAAGGGGATAACCTCCACTTT
TRBV6-6,TRBJ2-7,NA,NA,CASSSVQTGRMGEQYF,TGTGCCAGCAGTTCAGTGCAAACAGGGCGTATGGGAGAGCAGTACTTC
TRBV6-6,TRBJ1-5,NA,NA,CASSYWGRSNQPQHF,TGTGCCAGCAGTTACTGGGGGAGAAGCAATCAGCCCCAGCATTTT
TRBV5-6,TRBJ2-1,TRBD1,NA,CASNALGQGKGTSKFF,TGTGCCAGCAACGCCCTGGGACAGGGAAAAGGGACCAGTAAGTTCTTC
TRBV25-1,TRBJ1-1,TRBD1,NA,CASSELSGGAEAFF,TGTGCCAGCAGTGAATTATCAGGGGGCGCTGAAGCTTTCTTT
TRBV7-3,TRBJ2-2,NA,NA,CASRRSLGAGELFF,TGTGCCAGCCGTCGTTCACTTGGTGCCGGGGAGCTGTTTTTT
TRBV11-2,TRBJ1-3,NA,NA,CASSFGTFGNTIYF,TGTGCCAGCAGCTTTGGGACGTTCGGAAACACCATATATTTT
TRBV5-1,TRBJ1-4,TRBD1,NA,CASSLTRQGGNEKLFF,TGCGCCAGCAGCCTCACCCGACAGGGCGGTAATGAAAAACTGTTTTTT
TRBV19,TRBJ2-1,TRBD2,NA,CASSRGFYEQFF,TGTGCCAGTTCGCGGGGGTTCTATGAGCAGTTCTTC
TRBV2,TRBJ2-1,NA,NA,CASSSSYEQFF,TGTGCCAGCAGTTCTAGCTATGAGCAGTTCTTC
TRBV7-2,TRBJ1-3,TRBD1,NA,CASSSPGQGANTIYF,TGTGCCAGCAGCTCGCCGGGACAGGGCGCAAACACCATATATTTT
TRBV6-5,TRBJ2-5,TRBD2,once,CASSWQGGSLETQYF,TGTGCCAGCAGTTGGCAGGGAGGGAGTCTAGAGACCCAGTACTTC
TRBV18,TRBJ2-5,NA,NA,CASSAINRDTLNTQYF,TGTGCCAGCTCAGCTATAAACCGGGACACCCTGAACACCCAGTACTTC
TRBV25-1,TRBJ1-3,NA,NA,CASSEWGRTYSGNTIYF,TGTGCCAGCAGTGAGTGGGGCAGGACCTACTCTGGAAACACCATATATTTT
TRBV4-1,TRBJ1-6,NA,NA,CASSQDSVMNSPLHF,TGCGCCAGCAGCCAAGACTCCGTCATGAATTCACCCCTCCACTTT
TRBV19,TRBJ1-2,NA,NA,CASTLPGSYGYTF,TGTGCCAGTACCTTACCGGGTAGCTATGGCTACACCTTC
TRBV11-3,TRBJ2-7,NA,NA,CASSSGVSEQYF,TGTGCCAGCAGCTCGGGAGTTAGCGAGCAGTACTTC
TRBV9,TRBJ1-2,NA,once,CASTLTTELGEWDGYTF,TGTGCCAGCACCCTTACAACGGAGCTAGGCGAATGGGATGGCTACACCTTC
TRBV29-1,TRBJ2-1,TRBD2,NA,CSVSGGEANEQFF,TGCAGCGTTAGTGGGGGGGAGGCCAATGAGCAGTTCTTC
TRBV5-6,TRBJ2-1,TRBD2,once,CASSFDLAGGRSSYNEQFF,TGTGCCAGCAGCTTCGATCTAGCGGGGGGGCGCAGCTCCTACAATGAGCAGTTCTTC
TRBV18,TRBJ1-3,NA,NA,CASSPPFSSFSGNTIYF,TGTGCCAGCTCACCACCGTTCAGTTCCTTCTCTGGAAACACCATATATTTT
TRBV19,TRBJ1-1,NA,NA,CASSTEWEDTEAFF,TGTGCCAGCAGTACAGAGTGGGAGGACACTGAAGCTTTCTTT
TRBV25-1,TRBJ2-7,NA,NA,CASSGTPWGSSYEQYF,TGTGCCAGCAGTGGGACCCCCTGGGGGAGCTCCTACGAGCAGTACTTC
TRBV7-2,TRBJ2-7,NA,NA,CASSLGGGYGEQYF,TGTGCCAGCAGTCTCGGTGGGGGTTATGGGGAGCAGTACTTC
TRBV5-1,TRBJ2-3,TRBD1,NA,CASSIQGIAPTDTQYF,TGCGCCAGCAGCATACAGGGGATCGCCCCCACAGATACGCAGTATTTT
TRBV4-1,TRBJ2-1,NA,NA,CASSQVPRGARNEQFF,TGCGCCAGCAGCCAAGTCCCCCGCGGGGCCCGCAATGAGCAGTTCTTC
TRBV6-6,TRBJ1-6,TRBD1,NA,CASSLRGQGNSPLHF,TGTGCCAGCAGCCTCCGGGGACAGGGGAATTCACCCCTCCACTTT
TRBV7-8,TRBJ2-3,NA,NA,CASSLAHDRATTQYF,TGTGCCAGCAGCTTAGCGCATGACAGAGCAACCACGCAGTATTTT
TRBV10-1,TRBJ2-7,NA,NA,CASSEFGGQVEQYF,TGCGCCAGCAGTGAGTTCGGGGGCCAGGTCGAGCAGTACTTC
TRBV15,TRBJ1-5,TRBD1,NA,CATSREAAQGRNQPQHF,TGTGCCACCAGCAGAGAGGCCGCACAGGGGCGAAATCAGCCCCAGCATTTT
TRBV19,TRBJ1-1,TRBD1,NA,CASSLQGVRTEAFF,TGTGCCAGTAGCCTCCAGGGGGTCAGGACTGAAGCTTTCTTT
TRBV5-1,TRBJ2-7,NA,NA,CASSWGVSSYEQYF,TGCGCCAGCAGCTGGGGGGTAAGCTCCTACGAGCAGTACTTC
TRBV7-7,TRBJ2-3,TRBD2,NA,CASSQQPSGGQYF,TGTGCTAGCAGCCAGCAACCTAGCGGGGGGCAGTATTTT
TRBV5-1,TRBJ1-3,NA,NA,CASSLDGLEPGNTIYF,TGCGCCAGCAGCTTGGACGGGCTAGAACCGGGAAACACCATATATTTT
TRBV21-1,TRBJ1-5,NA,NA,CASSKPFRDPSCDQPQHF,TGTGCCAGCAGCAAGCCCTTTAGGGATCCTAGTTGCGATCAGCCCCAGCATTTT
TRBV18,TRBJ2-7,TRBD1,once,CASSPPGQSYEQYF,TGTGCCAGCTCACCACCGGGACAGTCCTACGAGCAGTACTTC
TRBV15,TRBJ1-1,TRBD1,NA,CATHRDRGGLTEAFF,TGTGCCACCCACCGGGACAGGGGGGGACTCACTGAAGCTTTCTTT
TRBV19,TRBJ2-5,NA,NA,CASRSRAVETQYF,TGTGCCAGTAGGTCCAGGGCAGTGGAGACCCAGTACTTC
TRBV2,TRBJ2-1,TRBD2,few,CASKGLAGVEGDEQFF,TGTGCCAGCAAAGGACTAGCGGGAGTGGAAGGGGATGAGCAGTTCTTC
TRBV7-6,TRBJ2-6,NA,once,CASAQGTTANVLTF,TGTGCCAGCGCCCAAGGCACCACGGCCAACGTCCTGACTTTC
TRBV18,TRBJ1-5,NA,NA,CASSPRRDNQPQHF,TGTGCCAGCTCACCGCGTCGGGACAATCAGCCCCAGCATTTT
TRBV2,TRBJ2-5,TRBD2,NA,CASSGAGGETQYF,TGTGCCAGCAGTGGTGCGGGAGGAGAGACCCAGTACTTC
TRBV9,TRBJ2-2,TRBD2,NA,CASSNSGAGGTGELFF,TGTGCCAGCAGCAATAGCGGGGCCGGTGGCACCGGGGAGCTGTTTTTT
TRBV29-1,TRBJ2-1,NA,NA,CSVEPQGSNNEQFF,TGCAGCGTTGAACCCCAGGGGAGCAACAATGAGCAGTTCTTC
TRBV5-1,TRBJ2-7,TRBD2,NA,CASRAGGLYEQYF,TGCGCCAGCAGGGCGGGGGGCCTCTACGAGCAGTACTTC
TRBV18,TRBJ2-2,NA,NA,CASSPPGGISATGELFF,TGTGCCAGCTCACCACCGGGCGGCATTAGCGCGACCGGGGAGCTGTTTTTT